The entry below gives a single T cell receptor (beta chain) sequence along with its context. The data were taken from a study of blood T cell repertoires in COVID-19. This table comes from immunoSEQ multiplex PCR, and its TCRdb copy is limited to in-frame clones, with some not included. Among some 120,000 clones, around 90% were seen once, and the ten largest hold around 3.6%. This clonotype was obtained from a man aged 45 to 65 with active COVID-19. Material: peripheral blood.

The CDR3 protein is CASSYDRRQETQYF. The CDR3 DNA follows: TGTGCCAGCAGTTACGACAGGCGCCAAGAGACCCAGTACTTC. This chain uses TRBV6-6 with TRBJ2-5, with D maybe TRBD1 (6 bases). The germline gives CDR1 MNHNY, CDR2 SVGAGI (reference sequence). Trimming removed 2 bases at V and 1 base at J, with 8 bases between. This CDR3 has 14 residues.